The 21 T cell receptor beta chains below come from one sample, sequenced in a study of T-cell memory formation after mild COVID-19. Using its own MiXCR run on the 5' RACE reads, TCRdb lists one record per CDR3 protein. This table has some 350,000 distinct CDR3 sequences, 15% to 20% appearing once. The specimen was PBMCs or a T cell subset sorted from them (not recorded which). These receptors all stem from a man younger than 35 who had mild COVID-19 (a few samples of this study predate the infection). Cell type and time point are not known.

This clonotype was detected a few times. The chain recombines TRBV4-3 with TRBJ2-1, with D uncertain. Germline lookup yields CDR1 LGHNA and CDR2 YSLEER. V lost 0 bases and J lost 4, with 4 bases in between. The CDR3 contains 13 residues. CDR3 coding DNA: TGCGCCAGCAGCCAAGATTGGTACAATGAGCAGTTCTTC. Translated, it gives CASSQDWYNEQFF.

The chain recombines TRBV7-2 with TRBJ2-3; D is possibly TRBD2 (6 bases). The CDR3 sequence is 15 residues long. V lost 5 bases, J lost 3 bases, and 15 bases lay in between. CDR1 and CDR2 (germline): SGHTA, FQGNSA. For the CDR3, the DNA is TGTGCCAGCAGCCAACGACTAGGTCGAACAGATACGCAGTATTTT. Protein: CASSQRLGRTDTQYF.

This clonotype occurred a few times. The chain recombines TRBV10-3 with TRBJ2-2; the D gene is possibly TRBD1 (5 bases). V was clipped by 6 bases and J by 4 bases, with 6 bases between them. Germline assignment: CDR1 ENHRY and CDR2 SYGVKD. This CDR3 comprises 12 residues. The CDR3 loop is CAIRDTTGELFF. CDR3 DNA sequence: TGTGCCATCAGGGACACCACCGGGGAGCTGTTTTTT.

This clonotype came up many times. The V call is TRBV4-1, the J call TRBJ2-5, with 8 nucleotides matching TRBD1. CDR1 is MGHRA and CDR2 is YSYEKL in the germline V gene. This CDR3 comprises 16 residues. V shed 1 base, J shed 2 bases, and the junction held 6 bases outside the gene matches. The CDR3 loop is CASSQVPDRGQETQYF. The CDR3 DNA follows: TGCGCCAGCAGCCAAGTTCCCGACAGGGGTCAAGAGACCCAGTACTTC.

In DNA form, the CDR3 reads TGTGCCACCAGCAGAGATCAGGCTAGCGGGGATCAGTACTTC. Protein sequence: CATSRDQASGDQYF. The V and J genes are TRBV15 and TRBJ2-4; 9 positions match TRBD2. This CDR3 spans 14 amino acids. The ends lost 0 bases at V and 12 bases at J; junction bases unmatched: 6. CDR1 and CDR2 from the germline V gene are LNHNV and YYDKDF (reference sequence).

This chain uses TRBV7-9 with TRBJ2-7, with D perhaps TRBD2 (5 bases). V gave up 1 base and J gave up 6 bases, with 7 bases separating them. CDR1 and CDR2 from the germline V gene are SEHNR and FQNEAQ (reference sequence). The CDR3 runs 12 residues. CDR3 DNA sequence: TGTGCCAGCAGCTTAGAGGCGGGCGAGCAGTACGTC. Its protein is CASSLEAGEQYV.

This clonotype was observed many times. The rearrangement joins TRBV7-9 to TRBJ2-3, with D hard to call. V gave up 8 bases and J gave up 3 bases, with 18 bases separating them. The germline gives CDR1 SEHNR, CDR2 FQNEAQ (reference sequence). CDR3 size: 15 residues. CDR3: CASGPRGFGTDTQYF. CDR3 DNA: TGTGCCAGCGGTCCGAGAGGTTTTGGGACAGATACGCAGTATTTT.

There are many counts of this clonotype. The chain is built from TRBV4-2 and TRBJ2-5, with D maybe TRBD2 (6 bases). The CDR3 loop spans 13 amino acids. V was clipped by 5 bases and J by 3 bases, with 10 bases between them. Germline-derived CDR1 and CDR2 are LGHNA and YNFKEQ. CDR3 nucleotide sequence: TGTGCCAGCAGCGGCGGGACCAAAGAGACCCAGTACTTC. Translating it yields CASSGGTKETQYF.

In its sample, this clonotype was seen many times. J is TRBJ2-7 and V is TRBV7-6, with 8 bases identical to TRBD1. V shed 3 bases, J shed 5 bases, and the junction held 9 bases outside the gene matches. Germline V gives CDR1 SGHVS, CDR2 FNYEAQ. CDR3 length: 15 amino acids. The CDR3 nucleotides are TGTGCCAGCAGCTTGGCCGGGACAGGCCCTAACGAGCAGTACTTC. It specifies CASSLAGTGPNEQYF.

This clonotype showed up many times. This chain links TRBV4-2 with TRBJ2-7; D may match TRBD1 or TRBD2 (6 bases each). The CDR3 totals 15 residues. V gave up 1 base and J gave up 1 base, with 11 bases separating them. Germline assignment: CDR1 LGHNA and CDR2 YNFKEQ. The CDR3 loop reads CASSQVWGASYEQYF. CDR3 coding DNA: TGTGCCAGCAGCCAAGTTTGGGGGGCATCCTACGAGCAGTACTTC.

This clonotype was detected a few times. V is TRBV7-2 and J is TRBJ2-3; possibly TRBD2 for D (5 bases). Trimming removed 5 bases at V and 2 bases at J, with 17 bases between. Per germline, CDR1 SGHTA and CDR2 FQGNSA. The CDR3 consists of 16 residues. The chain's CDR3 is CASSIQAVTITDTQYF. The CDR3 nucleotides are TGTGCCAGCAGCATCCAAGCGGTGACGATCACAGATACGCAGTATTTT.

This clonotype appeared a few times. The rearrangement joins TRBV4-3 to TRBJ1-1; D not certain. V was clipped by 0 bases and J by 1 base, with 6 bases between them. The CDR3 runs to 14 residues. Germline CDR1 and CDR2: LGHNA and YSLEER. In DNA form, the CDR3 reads TGCGCCAGCAGCCAAGATCTCGGGAACACTGAAGCTTTCTTT. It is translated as CASSQDLGNTEAFF.

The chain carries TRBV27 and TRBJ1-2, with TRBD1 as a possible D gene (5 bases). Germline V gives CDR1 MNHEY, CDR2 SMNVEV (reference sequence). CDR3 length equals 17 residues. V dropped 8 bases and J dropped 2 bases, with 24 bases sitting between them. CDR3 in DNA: TGTGCCAGCGGGCCGGGAGAGGGGCGACCAACGAACTATGGCTACACCTTC. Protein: CASGPGEGRPTNYGYTF.

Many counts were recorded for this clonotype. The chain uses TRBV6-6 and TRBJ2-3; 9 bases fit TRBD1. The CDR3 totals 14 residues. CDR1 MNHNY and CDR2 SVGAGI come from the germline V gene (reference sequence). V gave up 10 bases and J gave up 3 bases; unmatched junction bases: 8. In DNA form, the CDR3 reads TGTGCCACCACCCGACAGGGGGTAACAGATACGCAGTATTTT. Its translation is CATTRQGVTDTQYF.

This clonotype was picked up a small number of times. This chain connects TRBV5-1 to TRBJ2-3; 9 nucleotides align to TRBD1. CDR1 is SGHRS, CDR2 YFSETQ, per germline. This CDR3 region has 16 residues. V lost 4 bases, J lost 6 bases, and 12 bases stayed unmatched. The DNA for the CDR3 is TGCGCCAGCAGCCCCTACCGACAGGGGGAGTCGGATACGCAGTATTTT. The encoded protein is CASSPYRQGESDTQYF.

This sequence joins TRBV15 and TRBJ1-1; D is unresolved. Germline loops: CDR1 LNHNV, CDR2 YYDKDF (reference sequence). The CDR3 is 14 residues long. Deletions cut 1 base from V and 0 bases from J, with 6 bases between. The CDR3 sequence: CATSRGGLNTEAFF. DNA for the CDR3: TGTGCCACCAGCAGAGGAGGGTTGAACACTGAAGCTTTCTTT.

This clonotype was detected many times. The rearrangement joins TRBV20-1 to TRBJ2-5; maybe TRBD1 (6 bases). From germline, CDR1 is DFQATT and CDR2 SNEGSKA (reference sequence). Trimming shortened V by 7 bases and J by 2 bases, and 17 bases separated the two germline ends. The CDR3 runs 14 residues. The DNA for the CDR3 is TGCAGTGGGACAGTATGGGGAGAGCAAGAGACCCAGTACTTC. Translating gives CSGTVWGEQETQYF.

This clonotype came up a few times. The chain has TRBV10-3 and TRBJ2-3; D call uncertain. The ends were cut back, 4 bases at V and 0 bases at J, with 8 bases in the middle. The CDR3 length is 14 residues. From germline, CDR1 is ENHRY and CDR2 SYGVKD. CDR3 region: CAISAETSTDTQYF. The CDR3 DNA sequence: TGTGCCATCAGTGCTGAAACAAGCACAGATACGCAGTATTTT.

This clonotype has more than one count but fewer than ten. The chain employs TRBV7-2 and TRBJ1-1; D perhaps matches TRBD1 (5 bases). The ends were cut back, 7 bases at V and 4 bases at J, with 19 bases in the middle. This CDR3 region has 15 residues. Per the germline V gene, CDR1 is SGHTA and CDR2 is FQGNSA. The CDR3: CASNPDGGGLTEAFF. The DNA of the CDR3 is TGTGCCAGCAACCCGGACGGGGGAGGTCTCACTGAAGCTTTCTTT. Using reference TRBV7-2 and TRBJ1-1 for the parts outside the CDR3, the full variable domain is GAGVSQSPSNKVTEKGKDVELRCDPISGHTALYWYRQSLGQGLEFLIYFQGNSAPDKSGLPSDRFSAERTGGSVSTLTIQRTQQEDSAVYLCASNPDGGGLTEAFFGQGTRLTVV.

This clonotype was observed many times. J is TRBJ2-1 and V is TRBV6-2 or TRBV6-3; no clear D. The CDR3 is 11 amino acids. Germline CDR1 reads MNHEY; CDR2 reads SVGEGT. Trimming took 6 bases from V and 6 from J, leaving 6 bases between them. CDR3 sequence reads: CASRLGNEQFF. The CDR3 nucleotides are TGTGCCAGCAGACTCGGCAATGAGCAGTTCTTC.

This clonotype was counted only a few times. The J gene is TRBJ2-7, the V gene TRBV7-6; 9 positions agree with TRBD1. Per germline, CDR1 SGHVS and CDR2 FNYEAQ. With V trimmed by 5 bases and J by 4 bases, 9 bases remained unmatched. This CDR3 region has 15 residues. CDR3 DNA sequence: TGTGCCAGCAGCCTACAAGGACAGGGGTCATACGAGCAGTACTTC. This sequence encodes CASSLQGQGSYEQYF. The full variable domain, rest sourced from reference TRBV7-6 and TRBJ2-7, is GAGVSQSPRYKVTKRGQDVALRCDPISGHVSLYWYRQALGQGPEFLTYFNYEAQQDKSGLPNDRFSAERPEGSISTLTIQRTEQRDSAMYRCASSLQGQGSYEQYFGPGTRLTVT.